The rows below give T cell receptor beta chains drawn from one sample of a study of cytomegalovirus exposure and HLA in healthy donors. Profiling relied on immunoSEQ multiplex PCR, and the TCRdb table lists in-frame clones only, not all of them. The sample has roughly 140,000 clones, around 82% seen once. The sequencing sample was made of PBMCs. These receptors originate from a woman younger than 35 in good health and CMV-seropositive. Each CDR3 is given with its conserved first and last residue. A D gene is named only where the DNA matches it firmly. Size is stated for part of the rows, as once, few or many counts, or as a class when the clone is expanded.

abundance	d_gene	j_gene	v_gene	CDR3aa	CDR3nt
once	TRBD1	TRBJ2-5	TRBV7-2	CASSPRTGGFEETQYF	TGTGCCAGCAGCCCGCGGACAGGGGGCTTCGAAGAGACCCAGTACTTC
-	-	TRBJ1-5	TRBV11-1	CASSLPPGRDF	TGTGCCAGCAGCTTACCCCCCGGGAGGGATTTT
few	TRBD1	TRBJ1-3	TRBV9	CASSVTSPGQGNTIYF	TGTGCCAGCAGCGTAACCTCACCGGGACAGGGAAACACCATATATTTT
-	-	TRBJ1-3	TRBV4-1	CASSQGPTDEVSGNTIYF	TGCGCCAGCAGCCAAGGACCGACAGACGAAGTCTCTGGAAACACCATATATTTT
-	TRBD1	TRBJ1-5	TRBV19	CASRQDRGTNQPQHF	TGTGCCAGTAGACAGGACAGGGGAACAAATCAGCCCCAGCATTTT
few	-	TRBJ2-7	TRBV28	CASSGAEYEQYF	TGTGCCAGCAGTGGGGCGGAGTACGAGCAGTACTTC
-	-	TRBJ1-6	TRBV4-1	CASSLLGDPGSVSPLHF	TGCGCCAGCAGCCTCCTAGGCGACCCAGGGTCTGTTTCACCCCTCCACTTT
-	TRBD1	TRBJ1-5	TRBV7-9	CASSADRQNQPQHF	TGTGCCAGCAGCGCGGACAGGCAGAATCAGCCCCAGCATTTT
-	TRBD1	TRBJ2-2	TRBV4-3	CASSQRRDRDLANTGELFF	TGCGCCAGCAGCCAACGCCGGGACAGGGACCTCGCGAACACCGGGGAGCTGTTTTTT
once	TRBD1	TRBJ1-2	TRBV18	CASSPGQGGLLGGYTF	TGTGCCAGCTCACCCGGACAGGGAGGCCTATTGGGGGGCTACACCTTC
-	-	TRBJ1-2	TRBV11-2	CASSPRTEGGYTF	TGTGCCAGCAGCCCCCGGACAGAAGGGGGCTACACCTTC
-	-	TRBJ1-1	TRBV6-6	CASSYSSVNTEAFF	TGTGCCAGCAGTTACTCGTCGGTGAACACTGAAGCTTTCTTT
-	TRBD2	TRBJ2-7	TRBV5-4	CASSQRGTSGSYEQYF	TGTGCCAGCAGCCAACGAGGGACTAGCGGGTCCTACGAGCAGTACTTC
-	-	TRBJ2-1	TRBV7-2	CASSDISRNEQFF	TGTGCCAGCAGCGATATTAGTCGGAATGAGCAGTTCTTC
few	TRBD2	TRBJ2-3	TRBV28	CASSEVGPAGADTQYF	TGTGCCAGCAGTGAGGTAGGGCCAGCGGGGGCAGATACGCAGTATTTT
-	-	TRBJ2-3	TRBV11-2	CASSFFQATDTQYF	TGTGCCAGCAGCTTTTTTCAAGCCACAGATACGCAGTATTTT
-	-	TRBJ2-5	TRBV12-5	CASGLPPGAQYF	TGTGCTAGTGGTTTGCCCCCGGGGGCCCAGTACTTC
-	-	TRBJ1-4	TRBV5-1	CASSLTVTNEKLFF	TGCGCCAGCAGCTTGACAGTAACTAATGAAAAACTGTTTTTT
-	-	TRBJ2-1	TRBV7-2	CASSLAAGNEQFF	TGTGCCAGCAGCTTAGCAGCGGGCAATGAGCAGTTCTTC
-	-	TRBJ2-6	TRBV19	CASSIDRANVLTF	TGTGCCAGTAGTATAGACAGGGCCAACGTCCTGACTTTC
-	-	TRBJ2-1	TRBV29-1	CSVDRFSYNEQFF	TGCAGCGTTGACAGATTCAGCTACAATGAGCAGTTCTTC
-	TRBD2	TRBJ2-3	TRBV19	CASKAGGGNTDTQYF	TGTGCCAGTAAGGCTGGGGGGGGGAACACAGATACGCAGTATTTT
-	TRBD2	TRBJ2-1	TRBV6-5	CASSYFPLTSANEQFF	TGTGCCAGCAGTTACTTTCCCCTGACTAGCGCTAATGAGCAGTTCTTC
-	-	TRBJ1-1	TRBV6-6	CASSDRPNTEAFF	TGTGCCAGCAGCGACAGGCCTAACACTGAAGCTTTCTTT
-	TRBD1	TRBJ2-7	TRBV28	CASGQTGSYEQYF	TGTGCCAGCGGTCAGACAGGGAGCTACGAGCAGTACTTC
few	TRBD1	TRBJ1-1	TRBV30	CAWSSGGTEAFF	TGTGCCTGGAGTTCAGGGGGCACTGAAGCTTTCTTT
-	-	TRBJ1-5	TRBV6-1	CASSAQGGGSNQPQHF	TGTGCCAGCAGTGCACAGGGCGGGGGGAGCAATCAGCCCCAGCATTTT
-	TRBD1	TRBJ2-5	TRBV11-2	CASSSRQGQETQYF	TGTGCCAGCAGCTCTAGACAGGGGCAAGAGACCCAGTACTTC
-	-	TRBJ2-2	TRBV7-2	CASSSQKGTGELFF	TGTGCCAGCAGCTCCCAGAAGGGGACCGGGGAGCTGTTTTTT
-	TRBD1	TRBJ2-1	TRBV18	CASSPRQGYEQFF	TGTGCCAGCTCACCACGACAGGGGTATGAGCAGTTCTTC
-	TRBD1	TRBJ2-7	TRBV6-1	CASSRTGGRGNEQYF	TGTGCCAGCAGTCGGACAGGGGGAAGGGGGAACGAGCAGTACTTC
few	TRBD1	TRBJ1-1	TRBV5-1	CASSLGLGGGGNTEAFF	TGCGCCAGCAGCTTGGGCCTCGGAGGGGGCGGGAACACTGAAGCTTTCTTT
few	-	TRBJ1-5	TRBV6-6	CASSYTRMGNQPQHF	TGTGCCAGCAGTTACACCAGGATGGGCAATCAGCCCCAGCATTTT
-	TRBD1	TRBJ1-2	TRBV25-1	CASSERTGLGYTF	TGTGCCAGCAGTGAAAGGACAGGGCTTGGCTACACCTTC
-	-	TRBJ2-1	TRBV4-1	CASSQAGTTSYNEQFF	TGCGCCAGCAGCCAAGCCGGGACAACCTCCTACAATGAGCAGTTCTTC
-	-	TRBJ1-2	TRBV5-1	CASSLVTGLGYTF	TGCGCCAGCAGCTTAGTAACAGGGCTTGGCTACACCTTC
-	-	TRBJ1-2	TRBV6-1	CASSSGYQGYTF	TGTGCCAGCAGCTCAGGGTATCAGGGCTACACCTTC
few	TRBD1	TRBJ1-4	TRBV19	CASSKTQGLSEKLFF	TGTGCCAGTAGTAAGACACAGGGGCTTTCTGAAAAACTGTTTTTT
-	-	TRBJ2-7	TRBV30	CAGERGLDYEQYF	TGTGCCGGGGAACGAGGACTTGACTACGAGCAGTACTTC
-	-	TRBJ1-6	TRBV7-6	CASSPPTDQNSPLHF	TGTGCTAGCAGCCCCCCGACAGACCAAAATTCACCCCTCCACTTT
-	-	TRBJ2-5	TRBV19	CASWSGIYQETQYF	TGTGCCAGTTGGTCGGGGATCTACCAAGAGACCCAGTACTTC
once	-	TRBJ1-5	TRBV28	CASSLFGQPQHF	TGTGCCAGCAGTTTATTCGGTCAGCCCCAGCATTTT
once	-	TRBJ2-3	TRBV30	CAWRFSGRTDTQYF	TGTGCCTGGAGGTTCTCGGGTCGGACAGATACGCAGTATTTT
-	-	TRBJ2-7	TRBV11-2	CASSLEGADSYEQYF	TGTGCCAGCAGCTTAGAGGGGGCAGACTCCTACGAGCAGTACTTC
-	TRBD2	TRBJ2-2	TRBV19	CASRPTASGGANTGELFF	TGTGCCAGTAGACCTACGGCTAGCGGGGGGGCGAACACCGGGGAGCTGTTTTTT
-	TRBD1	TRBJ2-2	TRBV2	CASSYRDRGAGELFF	TGTGCCAGCAGTTACCGGGACAGGGGCGCCGGGGAGCTGTTTTTT
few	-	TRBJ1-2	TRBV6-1	CASSEAGRSGYTF	TGTGCCAGCAGTGAAGCGGGTAGGAGTGGCTACACCTTC
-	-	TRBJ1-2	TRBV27	CASSPGTPYGYTF	TGTGCCAGCAGTCCCGGGACTCCCTATGGCTACACCTTC
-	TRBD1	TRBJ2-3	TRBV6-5	CASRRDRVTDTQYF	TGTGCCAGCCGCCGGGACAGGGTAACAGATACGCAGTATTTT
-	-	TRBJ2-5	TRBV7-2	CASSLEFGETQYF	TGTGCCAGCAGCTTAGAGTTCGGGGAGACCCAGTACTTC
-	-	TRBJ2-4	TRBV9	CASSVNGKNIQYF	TGTGCCAGCAGCGTAAACGGCAAAAACATTCAGTACTTC
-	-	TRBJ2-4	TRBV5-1	CASSLGGRNIQYF	TGCGCCAGCAGCTTGGGGGGCCGAAACATTCAGTACTTC
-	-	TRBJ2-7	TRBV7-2	CASSSRQGSGEQYF	TGTGCCAGCAGCTCCCGCCAAGGTTCAGGCGAGCAGTACTTC
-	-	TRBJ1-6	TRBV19	CASSITVPNSPLHF	TGTGCCAGTAGTATCACGGTTCCAAATTCACCCCTCCACTTT